This entry describes one T cell receptor beta chain. Its cognate antigen is unknown. The use of a sample-barcoded 5' primer and a J-beta primer mix characterized a second PCR of about 7 to 12 cycles. Every cDNA molecule carried a tag from a template-switch adaptor bearing 12 random nucleotides. One entry per CDR3 protein results from TCRdb running MiXCR on the 5' RACE reads. The sample has approximately 800,000 distinct CDR3 sequences; around 68% are singletons. This entry comes from a study of blood T cells in healthy people across ages. Study context: About one barcoded beta molecule per two T cells came from capture by template switching. Regarding the study as a whole: Without sorted subsets, naive and antigen-experienced compartments could not be conclusively compared.

The sample providers were healthy Caucasian people from Russia, aged about 6 to 95. The sequence was obtained from a young man in good health. The sequenced material came from blood.

CDR3 amino acids: CSAREGGQRGQKLFF. The CDR3 region has the DNA TGCAGTGCTAGAGAGGGGGGACAGCGAGGACAAAAACTGTTTTTT. This chain joins TRBV20-1 and TRBJ1-4, with 7 bases identical to TRBD1. Looked up from germline, CDR1 is DFQATT and CDR2 is SNEGSKA (reference sequence). This CDR3 comprises 15 residues. The trim removed 0 bases at V and 9 bases at J, leaving 10 bases unmatched.